The clone carrying this TCR beta chain was counted between two and nine times. This sample was included in a study of T cells in Graves' hyperthyroidism and ophthalmopathy. The investigators amplified TCR beta CDR3 regions from RNA transcripts. Initially, a first-round RT-PCR of the TCR CDR3 employed the HTBI primer set. TCRdb reprocessed the multiplex PCR reads with MiXCR, giving one entry per CDR3 protein. The repertoire has approximately 410,000 distinct CDR3 sequences, approximately 15% of them found once; the top ten carry about 5%. CDR3 length: 14 amino acids. Per the germline V gene, CDR1 is MNHNS and CDR2 is SASEGT. Trimming stripped 5 bases from V and 4 bases from J, with 13 bases between.

The genes are TRBV6-1 and TRBJ2-3, with D perhaps TRBD1 (5 bases). The TCR comes from a woman aged 18 to 35 with Graves' hyperthyroidism. The material sequenced was blood. For the CDR3, the DNA is TGTGCCAGCAGTCAGGGTTACGGGTCAGATACGCAGTATTTT. This encodes CASSQGYGSDTQYF.